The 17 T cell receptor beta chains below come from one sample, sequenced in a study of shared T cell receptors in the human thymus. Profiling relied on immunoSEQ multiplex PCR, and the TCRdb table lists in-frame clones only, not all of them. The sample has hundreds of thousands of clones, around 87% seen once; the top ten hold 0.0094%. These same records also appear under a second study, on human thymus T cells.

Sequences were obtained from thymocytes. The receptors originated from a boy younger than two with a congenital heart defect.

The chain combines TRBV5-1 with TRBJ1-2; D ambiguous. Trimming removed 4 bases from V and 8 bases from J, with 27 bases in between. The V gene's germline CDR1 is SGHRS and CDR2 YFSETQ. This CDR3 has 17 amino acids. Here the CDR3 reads CASSSRAINYHTGGYTF. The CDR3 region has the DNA TGCGCCAGCAGCAGCCGGGCCATTAATTACCATACGGGGGGCTACACCTTC.

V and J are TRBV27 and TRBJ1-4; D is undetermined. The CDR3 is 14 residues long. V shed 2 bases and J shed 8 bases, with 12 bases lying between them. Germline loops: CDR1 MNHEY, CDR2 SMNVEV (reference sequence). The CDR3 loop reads CASSLLGPGEKLFF. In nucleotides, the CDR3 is TGTGCCAGCAGTTTACTCGGACCGGGGGAAAAACTGTTTTTT.

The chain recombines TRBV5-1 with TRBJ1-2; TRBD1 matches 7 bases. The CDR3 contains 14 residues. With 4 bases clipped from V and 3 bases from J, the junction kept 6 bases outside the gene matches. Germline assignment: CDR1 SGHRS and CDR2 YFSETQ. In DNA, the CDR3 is TGCGCCAGCAGCCCGACGACAGGGCACTATGGCTACACCTTC. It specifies CASSPTTGHYGYTF. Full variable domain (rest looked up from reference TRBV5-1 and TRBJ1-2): KAGVTQTPRYLIKTRGQQVTLSCSPISGHRSVSWYQQTPGQGLQFLFEYFSETQRNKGNFPGRFSGRQFSNSRSEMNVSTLELGDSALYLCASSPTTGHYGYTFGSGTRLTVV.

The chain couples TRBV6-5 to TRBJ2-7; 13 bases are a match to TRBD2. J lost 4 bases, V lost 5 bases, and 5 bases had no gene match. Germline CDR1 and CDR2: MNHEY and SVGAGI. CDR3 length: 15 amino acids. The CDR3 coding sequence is TGTGCCAGCAGTCACGGACTAGCGGGAGTTTACGAGCAGTACTTC. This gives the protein CASSHGLAGVYEQYF.

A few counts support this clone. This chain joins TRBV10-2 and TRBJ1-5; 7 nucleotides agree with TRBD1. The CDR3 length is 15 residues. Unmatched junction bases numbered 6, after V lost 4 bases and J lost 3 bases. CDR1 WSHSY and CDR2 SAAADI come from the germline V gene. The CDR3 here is CASSATGAINQPQHF. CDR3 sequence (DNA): TGCGCCAGCAGTGCTACAGGGGCCATCAATCAGCCCCAGCATTTT.

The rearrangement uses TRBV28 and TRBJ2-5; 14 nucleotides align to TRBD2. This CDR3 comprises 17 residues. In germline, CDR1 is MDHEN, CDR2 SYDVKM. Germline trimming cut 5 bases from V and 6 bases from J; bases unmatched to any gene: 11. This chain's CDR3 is CASSIRTGTSGRKTQYF. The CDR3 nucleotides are TGTGCCAGCAGTATTCGGACCGGGACTAGCGGGAGAAAGACCCAGTACTTC.

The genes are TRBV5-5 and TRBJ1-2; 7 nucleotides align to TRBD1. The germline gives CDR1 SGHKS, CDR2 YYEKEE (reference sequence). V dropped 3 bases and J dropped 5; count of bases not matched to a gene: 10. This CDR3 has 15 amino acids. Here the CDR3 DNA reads TGTGCCAGCAGCTCGCCGACAGGGACGTCTTATGGCTACACCTTC. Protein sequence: CASSSPTGTSYGYTF.

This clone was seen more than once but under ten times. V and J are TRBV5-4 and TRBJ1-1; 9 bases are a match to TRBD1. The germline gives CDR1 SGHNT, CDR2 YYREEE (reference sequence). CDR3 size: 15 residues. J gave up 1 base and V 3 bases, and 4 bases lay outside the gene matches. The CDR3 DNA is TGTGCCAGCAGCTACCGGACAGGGGAGAACACTGAAGCTTTCTTT. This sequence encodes CASSYRTGENTEAFF.

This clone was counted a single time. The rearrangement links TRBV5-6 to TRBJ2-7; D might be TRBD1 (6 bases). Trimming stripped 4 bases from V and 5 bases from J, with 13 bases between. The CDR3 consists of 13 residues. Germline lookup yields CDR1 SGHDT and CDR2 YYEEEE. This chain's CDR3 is CASSRSRDNEQYF. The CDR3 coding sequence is TGTGCCAGCAGCCGCAGCAGGGACAACGAGCAGTACTTC.

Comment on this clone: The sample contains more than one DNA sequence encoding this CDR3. The CDR3 reads CAWDHGNSPLHF. The CDR3 coding sequence is TGTGCCTGGGACCACGGGAATTCACCCCTCCACTTT. This rearrangement joins TRBV30 to TRBJ1-6; no firm D call. There are 12 residues in the CDR3. Between the trimmed V and J ends, which lost 5 bases and 7 bases, there was a span of 9 bases. Germline lookup yields CDR1 GTSNPN and CDR2 SVGIG (reference sequence).

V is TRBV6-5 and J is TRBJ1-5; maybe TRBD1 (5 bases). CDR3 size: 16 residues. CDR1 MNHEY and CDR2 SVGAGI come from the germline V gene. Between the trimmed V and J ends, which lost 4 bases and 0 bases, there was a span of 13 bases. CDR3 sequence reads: CASSSRQRDSNQPQHF. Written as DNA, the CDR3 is TGTGCCAGCAGTTCTCGACAGCGGGATAGCAATCAGCCCCAGCATTTT.

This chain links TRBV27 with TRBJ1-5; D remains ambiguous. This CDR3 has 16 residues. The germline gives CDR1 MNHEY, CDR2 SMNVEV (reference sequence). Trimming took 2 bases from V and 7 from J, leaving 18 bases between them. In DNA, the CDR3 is TGTGCCAGCAGTTTAAAGGCACGGGATATCAGCCAGCCCCAGCATTTT. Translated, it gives CASSLKARDISQPQHF.

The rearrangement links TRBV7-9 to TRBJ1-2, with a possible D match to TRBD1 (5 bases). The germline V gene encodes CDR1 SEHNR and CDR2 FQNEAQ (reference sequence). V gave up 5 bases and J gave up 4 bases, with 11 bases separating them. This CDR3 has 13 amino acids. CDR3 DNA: TGTGCCAGCAGCGCCTCAACAGGCTATGGCTACACCTTC. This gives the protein CASSASTGYGYTF.

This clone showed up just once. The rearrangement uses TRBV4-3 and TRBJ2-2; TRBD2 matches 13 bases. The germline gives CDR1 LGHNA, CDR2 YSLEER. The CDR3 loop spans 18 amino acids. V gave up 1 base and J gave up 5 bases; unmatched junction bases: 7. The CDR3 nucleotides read TGCGCCAGCAGCCAAGCCTCACTAGCGGGGGGGGAAACCGGGGAGCTGTTTTTT. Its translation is CASSQASLAGGETGELFF.

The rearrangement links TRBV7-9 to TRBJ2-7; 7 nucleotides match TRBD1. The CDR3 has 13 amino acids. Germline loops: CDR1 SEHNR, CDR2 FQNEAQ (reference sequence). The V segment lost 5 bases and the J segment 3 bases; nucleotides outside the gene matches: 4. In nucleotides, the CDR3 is TGTGCCAGCAGCCTGGACAGGAACTACGAGCAGTACTTC. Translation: CASSLDRNYEQYF.

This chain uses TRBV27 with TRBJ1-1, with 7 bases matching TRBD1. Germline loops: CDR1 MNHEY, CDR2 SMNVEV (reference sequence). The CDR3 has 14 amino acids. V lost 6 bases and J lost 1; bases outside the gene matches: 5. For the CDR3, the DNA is TGTGCCAGCAGCTACAGACAGGGGAACACTGAAGCTTTCTTT. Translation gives CASSYRQGNTEAFF.

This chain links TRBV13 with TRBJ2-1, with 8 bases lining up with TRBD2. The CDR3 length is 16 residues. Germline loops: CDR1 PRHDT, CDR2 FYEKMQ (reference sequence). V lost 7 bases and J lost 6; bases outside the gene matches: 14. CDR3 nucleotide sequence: TGTGCCAGCAACAATTTGCTCCTTAGCGGGGCCAATGAGCAGTTCTTC. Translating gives CASNNLLLSGANEQFF.